Listed below are T cell receptor beta chains from one sample, sequenced in a study of cytomegalovirus exposure and HLA in healthy donors. Profiled with immunoSEQ multiplex PCR; TCRdb holds only in-frame clones, not every one. The sample shows nearly 200,000 clones, 75% to 85% of them seen only once. The sample consisted of PBMCs. Receptors originate from a woman aged 45-59 years in good health and CMV-seropositive. The CDR3 runs from the conserved cysteine through the conserved F or W. Fields, in order: clone size, J gene, V gene, D gene, CDR3 DNA, CDR3 protein. The D gene is left open where the match is weak. Clone size appears in some rows only: once, few, many, or a class for an expanded clone.

. TRBJ2-7 TRBV10-1 . TGCGCCAGCAGTGCGGACTACACCTACGAGCAGTACTTC CASSADYTYEQYF
. TRBJ2-2 TRBV18 . TGTGCCAGCTCACCCGCGGACGGGGCCGGGGAGCTGTTTTTT CASSPADGAGELFF
. TRBJ2-5 TRBV19 TRBD1 TGTGCCAGTAGTCGGGACAGGGTTGAGACCCAGTACTTC CASSRDRVETQYF
. TRBJ2-3 TRBV29-1 . TGCAGCGTTGCGCGGTACACAGATACGCAGTATTTT CSVARYTDTQYF
. TRBJ2-5 TRBV2 . TGTGCCAGCACCCAGCGGGAGACCCAGTACTTC CASTQRETQYF
. TRBJ1-1 TRBV6-5 TRBD1 TGTGCCAGCAGTCAGAGGGGGCGCGGGACTGAAGCTTTCTTT CASSQRGRGTEAFF
. TRBJ1-6 TRBV9 . TGTGCCAGCAGCTTACTGCCGACAGTCGATGTGGTTTCACCCCTCCACTTT CASSLLPTVDVVSPLHF
once TRBJ2-3 TRBV4-1 TRBD2 TGCGCCAGCAGCAAGAGCCCGTTAACTAGCGGGAGCACAGATACGCAGTATTTT CASSKSPLTSGSTDTQYF
once TRBJ1-5 TRBV7-2 . TGTGCCAGCAGCTTAGAGGCGGGGGCGCGGGGCAATCAGCCCCAGCATTTT CASSLEAGARGNQPQHF
few TRBJ2-5 TRBV18 . TGTGCCAGCTCACCTCCGGGATCCCGGGAGACCCAGTACTTC CASSPPGSRETQYF
. TRBJ1-3 TRBV6-5 . TGTGCCAGCAGTGGCGGGGCTTCTGGAAACACCATATATTTT CASSGGASGNTIYF
. TRBJ2-5 TRBV5-6 TRBD2 TGTGCCAGCACCCTTCGGGGGGGGTACCAAGAGACCCAGTACTTC CASTLRGGYQETQYF
. TRBJ2-2 TRBV7-6 TRBD1 TGTGCCAGCAGCCCGAGCCCGACAGGGACCGGGGAGCTGTTTTTT CASSPSPTGTGELFF
few TRBJ2-2 TRBV6-5 . TGTGCCACGCTGGAGGCGGGAAACACCGGGGAGCTGTTTTTT CATLEAGNTGELFF
. TRBJ1-1 TRBV7-9 . TGTGCCAGCGGGCTTTTTAACACTGAAGCTTTCTTT CASGLFNTEAFF
. TRBJ1-1 TRBV21-1 . TGTGCCAGCAGCAAAGGGGGCAGGGCCCTCTCAAGAACTGAAGCTTTCTTT CASSKGGRALSRTEAFF
once TRBJ2-7 TRBV15 TRBD1 TGTGCCACCAGCAGAGGACAGGGGCCATACGAGCAGTACTTC CATSRGQGPYEQYF